The next 10 T cell receptor beta chains were all read from a single sample in a study of shared T cell receptors in the human thymus. The method was immunoSEQ multiplex PCR; TCRdb's version includes in-frame clones alone and lacks a portion of them. The table lists some 760,000 clones, 80% to 90% of them singletons. The sample also formed part of further work on human thymus T cells.

Source material: thymocytes. The receptor set was obtained from a girl under three years old with a congenital heart defect.

This clone is a singleton in its sample. The chain is built from TRBV10-2 and TRBJ1-4; weak D call: TRBD1 (6 bases). Germline loops: CDR1 WSHSY, CDR2 SAAADI. The V end lost 0 bases, the J end lost 6 bases, and 23 bases lay between the germline ends. This CDR3 is 19 amino acids long. The CDR3 sequence: CASSESIARGWGMDEKLFF. DNA for the CDR3: TGCGCCAGCAGTGAGTCAATAGCCAGGGGATGGGGGATGGATGAAAAACTGTTTTTT.

V gene TRBV7-8 combines with J gene TRBJ2-7, with D uncertain. Germline CDR1 and CDR2: SGHVS and FQNEAQ. The CDR3 consists of 15 residues. Trimming left V 4 bases short and J 0 bases short, with 13 bases between. The CDR3 DNA reads as TGTGCCAGCAGCTCCGATGAGACATGCTCCTACGAGCAGTACTTC. It encodes CASSSDETCSYEQYF.

The J gene is TRBJ1-6, the V gene TRBV5-5, with TRBD1 matching over 7 bases. Germline-derived CDR1 and CDR2 are SGHKS and YYEKEE (reference sequence). The CDR3 consists of 15 residues. V lost 2 bases, J lost 13 bases, and 12 bases stayed unmatched. Here the CDR3 reads CASSFTWDSQPPLHF. DNA of the CDR3: TGTGCCAGCAGCTTTACCTGGGACAGTCAGCCCCCCCTCCACTTT. Looking up the rest from reference TRBV5-5 and TRBJ1-6 gives the full variable domain: DAGVTQSPTHLIKTRGQQVTLRCSPISGHKSVSWYQQVLGQGPQFIFQYYEKEERGRGNFPDRFSARQFPNYSSELNVNALLLGDSALYLCASSFTWDSQPPLHFGNGTRLTVT.

The chain employs TRBV6-1 and TRBJ1-5, with 7 bases identical to TRBD1. The J segment lost 6 bases and the V segment lost 4 bases, leaving 12 bases of the junction unmatched. CDR3 size: 16 residues. Germline V gives CDR1 MNHNS, CDR2 SASEGT. CDR3 sequence reads: CASSVSFGQAFQPQHF. The CDR3 DNA is TGTGCCAGCAGTGTCAGCTTCGGACAGGCGTTTCAGCCCCAGCATTTT.

The chain is built from TRBV5-4 and TRBJ1-6, with 8 nucleotides matching TRBD1. This CDR3 is 14 amino acids long. J was trimmed by 10 bases and V by 4 bases; bases with no gene match: 7. The germline gives CDR1 SGHNT, CDR2 YYREEE (reference sequence). The CDR3 region is CASSQQGAGSPLHF. The CDR3 bases are TGTGCCAGCAGCCAGCAGGGGGCAGGATCACCCCTCCACTTT.

The gene calls are TRBV19 and TRBJ1-1; D may be TRBD1 (6 bases). Per the germline V gene, CDR1 is LNHDA and CDR2 is SQIVND (reference sequence). This CDR3 has 14 residues. V was clipped by 5 bases and J by 2 bases, with 12 bases between them. CDR3 DNA sequence: TGTGCCAGTAGTTGGACAGCCATAAACACTGAAGCTTTCTTT. This codes for CASSWTAINTEAFF.

The chain couples TRBV27 to TRBJ1-6, with 9 bases aligning to TRBD1. This CDR3 region has 19 residues. V lost 0 bases, J lost 9 bases, and 15 bases stayed unmatched. Germline V lookup: CDR1 MNHEY, CDR2 SMNVEV (reference sequence). CDR3 protein: CASSLSRLTADRGGSPLHF. CDR3 DNA sequence: TGTGCCAGCAGTTTATCTCGCCTCACAGCGGACAGGGGAGGTTCACCCCTCCACTTT.

The chain links TRBV10-3 to TRBJ1-2; no definite D call. Germline V CDR1 and CDR2: ENHRY, SYGVKD. The CDR3 loop spans 14 amino acids. V gave up 6 bases and J gave up 3 bases, with 14 bases separating them. CDR3 residues: CAIRPGVPYYGYTF. In nucleotides, the CDR3 is TGTGCCATCAGGCCAGGCGTTCCCTACTATGGCTACACCTTC.

The rearrangement uses TRBV9 and TRBJ2-5; D perhaps matches TRBD2 (5 bases). The CDR3 has 15 residues. The germline V gene has CDR1 SGDLS and CDR2 YYNGEE. V dropped 0 bases and J dropped 4 bases, with 13 bases sitting between them. The CDR3 protein is CASSVVGGLGETQYF. CDR3 bases: TGTGCCAGCAGCGTAGTGGGCGGACTCGGAGAGACCCAGTACTTC. Full variable domain (missing parts from reference TRBV9 and TRBJ2-5): DSGVTQTPKHLITATGQRVTLRCSPRSGDLSVYWYQQSLDQGLQFLIQYYNGEERAKGNILERFSAQQFPDLHSELNLSSLELGDSALYFCASSVVGGLGETQYFGPGTRLLVL.

The chain joins TRBV2 to TRBJ1-5; the match to TRBD1 covers 8 bases. J gave up 4 bases and V 7 bases, and 9 bases lay outside the gene matches. The CDR3 is made up of 15 amino acids. Germline CDR1 SNHLY, CDR2 FYNNEI. The CDR3 DNA reads as TGTGCCAGCACCGCGGACAGGGAAAGGAATCAGCCCCAGCATTTT. Translating it yields CASTADRERNQPQHF.